These 30 T cell receptor beta chains were all obtained from the same sample, sequenced in a study of blood T cells in healthy people across ages. Through a sample-barcoded 5' primer and a J-beta primer mix, a second PCR was run for about 7 to 12 cycles. MiXCR, run by TCRdb on the 5' RACE reads, gives a single entry per CDR3 protein. The sample lists over 550,000 distinct CDR3 sequences, approximately 30% occurring once. The sequenced sample consisted of blood. The receptors shown here come from a woman older than 75 in good health.

This clonotype was observed at least ten times. The gene calls are TRBV6-2 or TRBV6-3 and TRBJ1-1; TRBD1 is a possible D gene (6 bases). V gave up 9 bases and J gave up 4 bases, with 12 bases separating them. There are 12 residues in the CDR3. Per the germline V gene, CDR1 is MNHEY and CDR2 is SVGEGT. In DNA form, the CDR3 reads TGTGCCAGGCGTCAGGGGAGCACTGAAGCTTTCTTT. Translated, it gives CARRQGSTEAFF.

Of note for this clonotype: A much larger clone lies one base from this, so it may be a read error. The chain uses TRBV10-3 and TRBJ2-7; 8 bases match TRBD2. Germline assignment: CDR1 ENHRY and CDR2 SYGVKD. This CDR3 is 12 amino acids long. V gave up 10 bases and J gave up 7 bases; unmatched junction bases: 9. The CDR3 reads CATSGGLDEQYF. The CDR3 DNA reads as TGTGCCACCTCGGGGGGGTTGGATGAGCAGTACTTC.

Points on this clonotype: This may be a read error, as it is one base from a much larger clone. J is TRBJ2-5 and V is TRBV5-4; TRBD1 agrees at 10 bases. The CDR3 contains 14 residues. Looked up from germline, CDR1 is SGHNT and CDR2 is YYREEE (reference sequence). The CDR3 sequence is CVSSWTGGQETQYF. CDR3 sequence (DNA): TGTGTCAGCAGCTGGACAGGGGGCCAAGAGACCCAGTACTTC.

The chain combines TRBV5-1 with TRBJ1-4, with a tentative D call TRBD1 (6 bases). Trimming shortened V by 5 bases and J by 7 bases, and 21 bases separated the two germline ends. Germline V gives CDR1 SGHRS, CDR2 YFSETQ. The CDR3 loop spans 16 amino acids. The CDR3 loop reads CASSRGDGTRGEKLFF. Here the CDR3 DNA reads TGCGCCAGCAGTAGGGGGGACGGGACCCGGGGTGAAAAACTGTTTTTT.

This clonotype appeared many times. The V call is TRBV15, the J call TRBJ2-7; possible D gene TRBD1, 6 bases. The CDR3 length is 15 residues. The germline gives CDR1 LNHNV, CDR2 YYDKDF (reference sequence). The ends were cut back, 0 bases at V and 6 bases at J, with 15 bases in the middle. In DNA form, the CDR3 reads TGTGCCACCAGCAGAGAGGCCAGGGGCTTGGGCGAGCAGTACTTC. Amino acid sequence: CATSREARGLGEQYF.

This chain links TRBV6-5 with TRBJ1-1; possibly TRBD1 for D (5 bases). The germline V gene encodes CDR1 MNHEY and CDR2 SVGAGI. The CDR3 length is 16 residues. The V end lost 0 bases, the J end lost 1 base, and 12 bases lay between the germline ends. CDR3 residues: CASSYSWGWGNTEAFF. CDR3 DNA: TGTGCCAGCAGTTACTCGTGGGGCTGGGGGAACACTGAAGCTTTCTTT.

The chain employs TRBV9 and TRBJ2-7, with D unresolved. The CDR3 is 13 amino acids. V lost 4 bases and J 3 bases, leaving 11 bases between the germline ends. Germline lookup yields CDR1 SGDLS and CDR2 YYNGEE. The CDR3 sequence is CASSLPQCYEQYF. As DNA, the CDR3 is TGTGCCAGCAGCCTACCTCAATGCTACGAGCAGTACTTC.

The chain couples TRBV20-1 to TRBJ1-2; D gene unclear. Germline V gene sequence: CDR1 DFQATT, CDR2 SNEGSKA (reference sequence). The CDR3 is 12 amino acids. Trimming left V 6 bases short and J 7 bases short, with 15 bases between. This CDR3 reads CSAPTPGSGYTF. CDR3 in DNA: TGCAGTGCCCCAACACCGGGGTCTGGCTACACCTTC.

This clonotype was counted a few times. This chain joins TRBV6-2 or TRBV6-3 and TRBJ1-5, with 7 bases lining up with TRBD1. The V and J ends lost 2 bases and 6 bases, in that order; junction bases with no gene match: 4. The CDR3 runs to 14 residues. Germline CDR1 reads MNHEY; CDR2 reads SVGEGT. The CDR3 spells CASSYRGLGQPQHF. CDR3 nucleotide sequence: TGTGCCAGCAGTTACAGGGGGCTTGGTCAGCCCCAGCATTTT.

Only a few counts were recorded for this clonotype. One junction end disagrees with the germline gene, perhaps due to a read error. This chain links TRBV7-7 with TRBJ2-2, with D perhaps matching TRBD1 (6 bases). The CDR3 runs to 15 residues. Per the germline V gene, CDR1 is SSHAT and CDR2 is FNYEAQ (reference sequence). In DNA form, the CDR3 reads TGTGCTAGCAGCTTTTCCAGGGGGAACACCGGGGAGCTGTTTTTT. It is translated as CASSFSRGNTGELFF.

The chain couples TRBV20-1 to TRBJ1-5; the match to TRBD1 covers 7 bases. CDR1 is DFQATT and CDR2 is SNEGSKA in the germline V gene (reference sequence). This CDR3 contains 15 residues. V was pared by 6 bases and J by 0 bases, with 8 bases of the junction left unmatched. This chain's CDR3 is CSAGDSSYSNQPQHF. The CDR3 coding sequence is TGCAGTGCGGGGGACAGTTCCTATAGCAATCAGCCCCAGCATTTT.

Note on this clonotype: One end of the junction does not line up with germline, which may come from a read error. The chain employs TRBV4-3 and TRBJ2-3; tentative D call: TRBD2 (6 bases). CDR1 is LGHNA and CDR2 is YSLEER in the germline V gene. The CDR3 contains 16 residues. The CDR3 region is CASSEELARGADTQYF. The CDR3 nucleotides read TGCGCCAGCAGCGAAGAGCTAGCGAGGGGCGCAGATACGCAGTATTTT.

The sample holds many counts of this clonotype. This rearrangement joins TRBV5-6 to TRBJ2-7, with D tentatively TRBD1 (5 bases). This CDR3 is built from 15 residues. The germline V gene has CDR1 SGHDT and CDR2 YYEEEE. Trimming took 3 bases from V and 2 from J, leaving 15 bases between them. CDR3 DNA: TGTGCCAGCAGCTACCGGGCCTTAGGGGCCTACGAGCAGTACTTC. As protein: CASSYRALGAYEQYF.

With respect to this clonotype: One end of the junction is discordant with germline, which a read error may explain. V and J are TRBV3-1 and TRBJ2-1; D ambiguous. Germline loops: CDR1 LGHDT, CDR2 YNNKEL (reference sequence). This CDR3 contains 16 residues. CDR3 sequence (DNA): TGTGCCGGCAGCCAAGGAGACTCCAACCCCTACAATGAGCAGTTCTTC. Its translation: CAGSQGDSNPYNEQFF.

Only a few counts were recorded for this clonotype. The gene calls are TRBV6-1 and TRBJ1-6; D call uncertain. CDR3 size: 14 residues. V was pared by 10 bases and J by 6 bases, with 16 bases between. Germline assignment: CDR1 MNHNS and CDR2 SASEGT. This CDR3 reads CAITGRSLNSPLHF. CDR3 bases: TGTGCCATAACCGGACGGAGTCTTAATTCACCCCTCCACTTT.

The rearrangement joins TRBV7-2 to TRBJ2-3; 10 bases align to TRBD2. V lost 1 base and J lost 11; bases outside the gene matches: 6. In germline, CDR1 is SGHTA, CDR2 FQGNSA. The CDR3 runs to 14 residues. In DNA, the CDR3 is TGTGCCAGCAGCTTAGGACTAGCGGGCTTAGTGCAGTATTTT. Translated, it gives CASSLGLAGLVQYF.

This clonotype was seen many times. The genes are TRBV6-2 or TRBV6-3 and TRBJ2-1; a possible D gene is TRBD1 (6 bases). The germline V and J ends were trimmed by 4 bases and 3 bases, with 10 bases remaining between them. Germline CDR1 is MNHEY and CDR2 is SVGEGT. This CDR3 is built from 14 residues. In DNA form, the CDR3 reads TGTGCCAGCAGTTCGCAGGGGAACTACAATGAGCAGTTCTTC. Residues: CASSSQGNYNEQFF.

This clonotype was picked up a small number of times. The V call is TRBV20-1, the J call TRBJ1-4, with D perhaps matching TRBD1 (6 bases). The ends were cut back, 5 bases at V and 8 bases at J, with 24 bases in the middle. Germline CDR1 and CDR2: DFQATT and SNEGSKA (reference sequence). The CDR3 loop spans 16 amino acids. CDR3 sequence reads: CSALPGTSPGGEKLFF. CDR3 sequence (DNA): TGCAGTGCTTTACCCGGGACATCCCCTGGGGGAGAAAAACTGTTTTTT.

This clonotype was picked up a small number of times. The chain joins TRBV9 to TRBJ1-1; D is possibly TRBD1 (6 bases). This CDR3 comprises 15 residues. Trimming pared 1 base from V and 6 bases from J, leaving 16 bases between. CDR1 is SGDLS and CDR2 is YYNGEE in the germline V gene. The CDR3 spells CASSVSPGALAEAFF. In nucleotides, the CDR3 is TGTGCCAGCAGCGTATCCCCAGGGGCTTTGGCTGAAGCTTTCTTT.

CDR3 DNA: TGTGCCAGCAGTCGGACAGGACGCTACAATGAGCAGTTCTTC. It codes for CASSRTGRYNEQFF. The V and J genes are TRBV12-3 or TRBV12-4 and TRBJ2-1; 7 positions agree with TRBD1. The V segment lost 5 bases and the J segment 3 bases; nucleotides outside the gene matches: 4. The CDR3 sequence is 14 residues long.

This clonotype appeared many times. V is TRBV20-1 and J is TRBJ2-1; D gene unclear. In germline, CDR1 is DFQATT, CDR2 SNEGSKA (reference sequence). V gave up 1 base and J gave up 0 bases, with 10 bases separating them. This CDR3 spans 15 amino acids. In DNA form, the CDR3 reads TGCAGTGCTAGAGGCGCCAGCCTCTCCTACAATGAGCAGTTCTTC. Its protein is CSARGASLSYNEQFF.

This sequence joins TRBV7-9 and TRBJ2-7; TRBD2 matches 7 bases. J gave up 4 bases and V 5 bases, and 11 bases lay outside the gene matches. Germline V gives CDR1 SEHNR, CDR2 FQNEAQ (reference sequence). CDR3 length equals 15 residues. The CDR3 sequence is CASSVGRGVWYEQYF. DNA for the CDR3: TGTGCCAGCAGCGTTGGTCGGGGGGTATGGTACGAGCAGTACTTC.

The rearrangement links TRBV27 to TRBJ2-1, with a possible D match to TRBD2 (6 bases). Trimming pared 5 bases from V and 13 bases from J, leaving 15 bases between. The CDR3 length is 12 residues. Germline values: CDR1 MNHEY, CDR2 SMNVEV (reference sequence). The CDR3, as DNA: TGTGCCAGCAGTCTGGGCCGGGAGACCCAGTTCTTC. Translation gives CASSLGRETQFF.

This clonotype came up many times. The chain combines TRBV20-1 with TRBJ1-5; D not resolved. Germline V gene data show CDR1 as DFQATT and CDR2 as SNEGSKA (reference sequence). V was shortened by 6 bases and J by 12 bases, with 15 bases between the two germline ends. The CDR3 extends over 11 amino acids. CDR3 in amino acids: CSANKPGYQHF. The CDR3 nucleotides read TGCAGTGCGAATAAGCCGGGATACCAGCATTTT.

Concerning this clonotype itself: A much larger clone lies a single base off, so this may be a read error. V and J are TRBV7-2 and TRBJ1-1, with D perhaps matching TRBD1 (5 bases). With 2 bases removed from V and 4 bases from J, the gap between germline ends came to 14 bases. This CDR3 comprises 15 residues. Germline V gene sequence: CDR1 SGHTA, CDR2 FQGNSA. In nucleotides, the CDR3 is TGTGCCAGCAGCTTACTCCAGGGCGCGGGCACTGAAGCTTTCTTT. Its translation is CASSLLQGAGTEAFF.

At least ten counts were recorded for this clonotype. V usage is TRBV6-1 and J usage is TRBJ1-2, with D perhaps matching TRBD1 (5 bases). The CDR3 contains 13 residues. V gave up 0 bases and J gave up 8 bases, with 10 bases separating them. Germline V gives CDR1 MNHNS, CDR2 SASEGT. CDR3 protein: CASSEATGDGYTF. The CDR3 DNA is TGTGCCAGCAGTGAAGCGACCGGGGACGGCTACACCTTC.

J is TRBJ2-2 and V is TRBV27, with a tentative D call TRBD2 (6 bases). V lost 6 bases, J lost 6 bases, and 14 bases lay in between. The CDR3 covers 14 residues. From germline, CDR1 is MNHEY and CDR2 SMNVEV (reference sequence). CDR3 in amino acids: CASSPTRLPGELFF. The DNA of the CDR3 is TGTGCCAGCAGCCCGACTAGATTACCCGGGGAGCTGTTTTTT.

This clonotype was observed at least ten times. J is TRBJ2-3 and V is TRBV9; possible D gene TRBD2, 5 bases. The CDR3 has 15 amino acids. Germline V gives CDR1 SGDLS, CDR2 YYNGEE. Trimming removed 4 bases from V and 2 bases from J, with 14 bases in between. This chain's CDR3 is CASSTTAGDTDTQYF. CDR3 coding DNA: TGTGCCAGCAGCACTACCGCCGGGGACACAGATACGCAGTATTTT.

This clonotype came up a few times. The chain links TRBV5-6 to TRBJ2-6, with 10 bases aligning to TRBD1. This CDR3 comprises 19 residues. Germline CDR1 reads SGHDT; CDR2 reads YYEEEE. Losses at the gene ends were 4 bases for V and 0 bases for J; bases not matched to a gene: 10. The CDR3 sequence is CASSPGTGASRSGANVLTF. CDR3 DNA: TGTGCCAGCAGCCCAGGGACAGGGGCCTCCCGCTCTGGGGCCAACGTCCTGACTTTC. Supplemented by reference TRBV5-6 and TRBJ2-6, the full variable domain reads DAGVTQSPTHLIKTRGQQVTLRCSPKSGHDTVSWYQQALGQGPQFIFQYYEEEERQRGNFPDRFSGHQFPNYSSELNVNALLLGDSALYLCASSPGTGASRSGANVLTFGAGSRLTVL.

A few counts support this clonotype. V and J are TRBV3-1 and TRBJ1-2; TRBD1 is a possible D gene (5 bases). Germline CDR1 is LGHDT and CDR2 is YNNKEL (reference sequence). The CDR3 is made up of 12 amino acids. V lost 4 bases and J 10 bases, leaving 13 bases between the germline ends. The CDR3 nucleotides read TGTGCCAGCAGCCCCTCGGGGGAGTTCTACACCTTC. Translation: CASSPSGEFYTF.